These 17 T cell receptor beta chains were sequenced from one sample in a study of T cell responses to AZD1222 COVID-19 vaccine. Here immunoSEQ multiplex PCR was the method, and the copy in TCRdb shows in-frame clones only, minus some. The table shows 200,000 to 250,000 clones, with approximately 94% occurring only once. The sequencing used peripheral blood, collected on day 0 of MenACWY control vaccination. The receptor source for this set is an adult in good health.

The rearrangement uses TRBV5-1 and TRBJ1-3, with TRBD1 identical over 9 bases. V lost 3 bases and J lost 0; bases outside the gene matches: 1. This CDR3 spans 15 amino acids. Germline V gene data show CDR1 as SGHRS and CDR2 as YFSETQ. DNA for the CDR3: TGCGCCAGCAGCTCGGACAGGGGCTCTGGAAACACCATATATTTT. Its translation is CASSSDRGSGNTIYF.

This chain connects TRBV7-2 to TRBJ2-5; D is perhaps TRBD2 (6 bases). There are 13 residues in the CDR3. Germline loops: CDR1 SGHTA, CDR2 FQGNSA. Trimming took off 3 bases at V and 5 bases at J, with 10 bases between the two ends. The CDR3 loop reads CASSFRRGETQYF. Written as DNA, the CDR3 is TGTGCCAGCAGCTTCAGACGGGGGGAGACCCAGTACTTC.

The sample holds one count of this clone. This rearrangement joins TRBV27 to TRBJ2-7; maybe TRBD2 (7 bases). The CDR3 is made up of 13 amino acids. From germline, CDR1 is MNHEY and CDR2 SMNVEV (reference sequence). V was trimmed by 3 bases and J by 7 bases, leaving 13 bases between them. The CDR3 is CASSFRGRGEQYF. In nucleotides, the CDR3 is TGTGCCAGCAGTTTCCGGGGGCGGGGGGAGCAGTACTTC.

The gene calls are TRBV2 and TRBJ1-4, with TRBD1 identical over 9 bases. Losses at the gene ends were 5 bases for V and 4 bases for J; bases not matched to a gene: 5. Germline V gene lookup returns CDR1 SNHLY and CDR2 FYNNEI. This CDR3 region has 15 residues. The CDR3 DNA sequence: TGTGCCAGCAGTAGACAGGGGGGAAATAATGAAAAACTGTTTTTT. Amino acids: CASSRQGGNNEKLFF.

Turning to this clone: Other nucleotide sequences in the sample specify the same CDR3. The DNA of the CDR3 is TGTGCCAGTTCCGACAGGGAAAGGCAGCCCCAGCATTTT. Protein: CASSDRERQPQHF. The chain carries TRBV19 and TRBJ1-5, with TRBD1 matching 7 bases. Germline V gene data show CDR1 as LNHDA and CDR2 as SQIVND (reference sequence). Unmatched junction bases numbered 8, after V lost 8 bases and J lost 7 bases. The CDR3 loop spans 13 amino acids.

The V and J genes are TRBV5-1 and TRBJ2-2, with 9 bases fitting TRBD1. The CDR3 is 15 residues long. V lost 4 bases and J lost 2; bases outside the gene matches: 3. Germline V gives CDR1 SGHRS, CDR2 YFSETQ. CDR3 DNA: TGCGCCAGCAGCATGACAGGGGGTAACACCGGGGAGCTGTTTTTT. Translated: CASSMTGGNTGELFF.

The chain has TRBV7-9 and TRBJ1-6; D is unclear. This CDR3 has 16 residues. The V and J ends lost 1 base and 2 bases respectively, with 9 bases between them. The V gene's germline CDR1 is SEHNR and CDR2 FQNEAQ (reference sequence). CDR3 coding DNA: TGTGCCAGCAGCTTAGAGCGGACCGCCTATAATTCACCCCTCCACTTT. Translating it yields CASSLERTAYNSPLHF.

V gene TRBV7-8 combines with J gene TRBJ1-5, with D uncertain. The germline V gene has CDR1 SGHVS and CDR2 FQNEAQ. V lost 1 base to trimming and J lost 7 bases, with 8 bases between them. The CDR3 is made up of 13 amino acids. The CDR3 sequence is CASSLDSWQPQHF. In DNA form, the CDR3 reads TGTGCCAGCAGCTTAGATTCATGGCAGCCCCAGCATTTT.

CDR3 in DNA: TGTGCCAGTAGTATCGGGGCAGGGCGAAACACCATATATTTT. Protein product: CASSIGAGRNTIYF. The chain joins TRBV19 to TRBJ1-3; D possibly corresponds to TRBD1 (5 bases). Germline V CDR1 and CDR2: LNHDA, SQIVND (reference sequence). V lost 3 bases to trimming and J lost 5 bases, with 11 bases between them. CDR3 size: 14 residues.

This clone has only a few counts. The CDR3 DNA is TGTGCCAGCAGCCAAACTTCGGGGGGGGGAACCTCCTACGAGCAGTACTTC. This gives the protein CASSQTSGGGTSYEQYF. The chain uses TRBV4-2 and TRBJ2-7; TRBD2 aligns across 8 bases. The junction had 9 bases not matched to a gene; V was cut back by 2 bases and J by 0 bases. The CDR3 length is 17 residues. Germline CDR1 and CDR2: LGHNA and YNFKEQ.

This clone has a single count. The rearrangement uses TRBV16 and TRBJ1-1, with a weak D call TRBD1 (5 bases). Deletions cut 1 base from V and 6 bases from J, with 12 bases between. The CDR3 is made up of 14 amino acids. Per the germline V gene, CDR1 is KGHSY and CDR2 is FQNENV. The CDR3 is CASSQYPGTAEAFF. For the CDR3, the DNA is TGTGCCAGCAGCCAATACCCAGGGACCGCTGAAGCTTTCTTT.

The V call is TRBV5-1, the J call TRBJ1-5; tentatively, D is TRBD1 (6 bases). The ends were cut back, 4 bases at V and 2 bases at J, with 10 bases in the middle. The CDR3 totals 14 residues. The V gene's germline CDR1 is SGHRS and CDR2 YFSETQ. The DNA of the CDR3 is TGCGCCAGCAGCCCAGAGGGGGGCAATCAGCCCCAGCATTTT. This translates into CASSPEGGNQPQHF.

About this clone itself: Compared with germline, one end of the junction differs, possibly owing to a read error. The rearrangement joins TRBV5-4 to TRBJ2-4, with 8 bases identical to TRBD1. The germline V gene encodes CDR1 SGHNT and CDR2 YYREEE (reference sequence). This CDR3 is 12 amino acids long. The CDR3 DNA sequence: TGTGCCAGCAGCCCAGGTGGACAGGGTTTGGACTTC. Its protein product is CASSPGGQGLDF.

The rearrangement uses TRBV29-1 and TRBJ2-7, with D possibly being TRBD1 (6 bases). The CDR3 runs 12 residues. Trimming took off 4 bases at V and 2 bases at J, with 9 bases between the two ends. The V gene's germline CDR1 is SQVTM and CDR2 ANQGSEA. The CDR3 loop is CSVARGTYEQYF. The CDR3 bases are TGCAGCGTTGCCAGGGGCACCTACGAGCAGTACTTC.

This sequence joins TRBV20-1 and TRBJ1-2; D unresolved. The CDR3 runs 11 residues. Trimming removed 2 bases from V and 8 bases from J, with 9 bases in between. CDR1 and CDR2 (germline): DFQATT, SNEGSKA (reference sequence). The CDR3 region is CSARLGWGYTF. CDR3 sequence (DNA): TGCAGTGCTAGATTGGGGTGGGGCTACACCTTC.

The chain's CDR3 is CASSQDRSSGNTIYF. The DNA of the CDR3 is TGTGCCAGCAGCCAAGACAGAAGCTCTGGAAACACCATATATTTT. The chain links TRBV3-1 (or the pseudogene TRBV3-2) to TRBJ1-3; D not resolved. Germline V gene data show CDR1 as LGHDT and CDR2 as YNNKEL (reference sequence). The CDR3 is made up of 15 amino acids. Trimming removed 0 bases at V and 0 bases at J, with 6 bases between.

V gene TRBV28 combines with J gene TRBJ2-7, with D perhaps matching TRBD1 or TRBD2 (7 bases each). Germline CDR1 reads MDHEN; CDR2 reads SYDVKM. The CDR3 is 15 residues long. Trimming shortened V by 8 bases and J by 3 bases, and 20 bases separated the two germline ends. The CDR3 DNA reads TGTGCCAGCCCCCCCGAGACAGGGACTATCTACGAGCAGTACTTC. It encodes CASPPETGTIYEQYF. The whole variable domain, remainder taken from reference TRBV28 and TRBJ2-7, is DVKVTQSSRYLVKRTGEKVFLECVQDMDHENMFWYRQDPGLGLRLIYFSYDVKMKEKGDIPEGYSVSREKKERFSLILESASTNQTSMYLCASPPETGTIYEQYFGPGTRLTVT.